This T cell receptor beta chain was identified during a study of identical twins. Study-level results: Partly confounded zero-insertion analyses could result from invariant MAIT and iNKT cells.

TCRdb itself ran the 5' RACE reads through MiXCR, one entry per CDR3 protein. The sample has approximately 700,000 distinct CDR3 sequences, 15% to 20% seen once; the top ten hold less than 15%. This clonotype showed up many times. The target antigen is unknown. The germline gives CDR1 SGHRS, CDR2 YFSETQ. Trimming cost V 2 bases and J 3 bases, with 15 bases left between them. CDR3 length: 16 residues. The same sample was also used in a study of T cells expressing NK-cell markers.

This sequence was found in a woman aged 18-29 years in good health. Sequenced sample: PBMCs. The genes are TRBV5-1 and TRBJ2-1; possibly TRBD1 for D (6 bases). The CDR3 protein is CASSFAGDTNYNEQFF. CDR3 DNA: TGCGCCAGCAGCTTTGCCGGGGACACCAACTACAATGAGCAGTTCTTC.